This T cell receptor (beta chain) was obtained from a study of T cell responses to AZD1222 COVID-19 vaccine. Germline CDR1 is SGHRS and CDR2 is YFSETQ. With 0 bases removed from V and 5 bases from J, the gap between germline ends came to 12 bases. CDR3 size: 15 residues. Study-level points and caveats: Clonal diversity may have been underestimated in mostly white British donors. Vaccination with two AZD1222 doses was followed by a rise in Spike-specific TCR breadth and depth.

Here immunoSEQ multiplex PCR was the method, and the copy in TCRdb shows in-frame clones only, minus some. Among 150,000 to 200,000 clones listed, around 90% were seen once. With regard to this clone: Its antigen is unidentified.

This specimen consisted of peripheral blood, obtained 28 days after the second AZD1222 dose. The source is an adult who received the AZD1222 COVID-19 vaccine. The chain carries TRBV5-1 and TRBJ2-1; the D gene is possibly TRBD1 (6 bases). In nucleotides, the CDR3 is TGCGCCAGCAGCTTGGCCGGGACAACCAACAATGAGCAGTTCTTC. Translating gives CASSLAGTTNNEQFF.